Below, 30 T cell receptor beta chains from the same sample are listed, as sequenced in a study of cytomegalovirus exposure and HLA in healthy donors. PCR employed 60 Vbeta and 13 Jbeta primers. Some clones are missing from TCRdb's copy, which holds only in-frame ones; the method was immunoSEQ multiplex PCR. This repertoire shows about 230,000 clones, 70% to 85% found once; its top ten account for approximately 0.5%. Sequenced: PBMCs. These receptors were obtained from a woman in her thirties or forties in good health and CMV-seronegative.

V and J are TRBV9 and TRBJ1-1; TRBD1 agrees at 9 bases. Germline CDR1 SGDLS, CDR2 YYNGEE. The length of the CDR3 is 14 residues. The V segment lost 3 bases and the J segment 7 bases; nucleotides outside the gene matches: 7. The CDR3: CASSGPGQGIEAFF. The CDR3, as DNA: TGTGCCAGCAGCGGCCCGGGACAGGGTATTGAAGCTTTCTTT.

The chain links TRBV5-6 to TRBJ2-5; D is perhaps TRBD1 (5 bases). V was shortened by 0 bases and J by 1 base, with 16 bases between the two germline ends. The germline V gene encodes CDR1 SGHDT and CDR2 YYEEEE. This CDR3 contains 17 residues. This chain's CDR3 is CASSLAQSGPAQETQYF. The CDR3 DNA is TGTGCCAGCAGCTTGGCCCAGTCAGGGCCAGCCCAAGAGACCCAGTACTTC.

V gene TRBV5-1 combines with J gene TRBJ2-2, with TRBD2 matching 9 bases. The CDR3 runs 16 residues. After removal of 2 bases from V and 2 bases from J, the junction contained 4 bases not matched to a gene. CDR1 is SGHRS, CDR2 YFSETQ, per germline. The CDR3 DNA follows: TGCGCCAGCAGCTTACGGACTAGCGCAAACACCGGGGAGCTGTTTTTT. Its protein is CASSLRTSANTGELFF.

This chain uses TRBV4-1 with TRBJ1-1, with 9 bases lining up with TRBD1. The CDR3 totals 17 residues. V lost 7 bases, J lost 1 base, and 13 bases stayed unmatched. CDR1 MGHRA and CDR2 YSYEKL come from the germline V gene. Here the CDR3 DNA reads TGCGCCAGCACGACGATACAGGGGGCCCACCCGAACACTGAAGCTTTCTTT. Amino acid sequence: CASTTIQGAHPNTEAFF.

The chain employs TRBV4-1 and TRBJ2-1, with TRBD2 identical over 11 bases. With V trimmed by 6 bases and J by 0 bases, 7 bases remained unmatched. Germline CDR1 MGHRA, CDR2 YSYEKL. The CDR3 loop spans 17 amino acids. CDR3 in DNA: TGCGCCAGCAGACTAGCGGGGGACCCGAGCTCCTACAATGAGCAGTTCTTC. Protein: CASRLAGDPSSYNEQFF.

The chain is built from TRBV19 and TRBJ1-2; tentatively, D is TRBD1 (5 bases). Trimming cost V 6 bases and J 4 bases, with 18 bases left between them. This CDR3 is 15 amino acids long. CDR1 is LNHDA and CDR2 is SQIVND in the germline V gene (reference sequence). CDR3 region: CASSPGGTSGYGYTF. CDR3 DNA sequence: TGTGCCAGTAGCCCGGGGGGTACCTCGGGCTATGGCTACACCTTC. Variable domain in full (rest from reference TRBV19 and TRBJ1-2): DGGITQSPKYLFRKEGQNVTLSCEQNLNHDAMYWYRQDPGQGLRLIYYSQIVNDFQKGDIAEGYSVSREKKESFPLTVTSAQKNPTAFYLCASSPGGTSGYGYTFGSGTRLTVV.

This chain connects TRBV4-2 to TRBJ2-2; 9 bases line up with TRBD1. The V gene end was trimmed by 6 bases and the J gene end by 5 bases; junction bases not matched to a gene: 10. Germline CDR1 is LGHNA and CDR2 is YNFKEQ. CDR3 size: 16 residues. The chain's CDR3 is CASRRSGTGFTGELFF. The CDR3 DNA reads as TGTGCCAGCAGGAGATCCGGGACAGGGTTTACCGGGGAGCTGTTTTTT.

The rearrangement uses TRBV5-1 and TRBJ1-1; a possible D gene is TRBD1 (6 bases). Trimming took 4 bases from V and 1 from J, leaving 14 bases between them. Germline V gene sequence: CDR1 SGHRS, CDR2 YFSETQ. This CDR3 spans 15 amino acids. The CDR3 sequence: CASSPGTGTNTEAFF. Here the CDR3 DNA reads TGCGCCAGCAGCCCGGGCACAGGGACGAACACTGAAGCTTTCTTT.

The CDR3 region is CASSPSGTPAYEQYF. Here the CDR3 DNA reads TGTGCCAGCAGCCCATCCGGGACTCCCGCCTACGAGCAGTACTTC. The chain carries TRBV7-6 and TRBJ2-7; possible D gene TRBD2, 6 bases. CDR1 and CDR2 from the germline V gene are SGHVS and FNYEAQ. The CDR3 runs 15 residues. The V and J ends lost 5 bases and 2 bases respectively, with 16 bases between them.

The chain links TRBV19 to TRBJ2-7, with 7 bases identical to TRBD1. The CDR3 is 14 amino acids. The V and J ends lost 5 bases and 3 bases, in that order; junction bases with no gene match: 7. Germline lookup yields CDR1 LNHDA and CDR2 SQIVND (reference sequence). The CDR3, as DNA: TGTGCCAGTAGTCGGGACAGTAAGTTCTACGAGCAGTACTTC. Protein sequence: CASSRDSKFYEQYF. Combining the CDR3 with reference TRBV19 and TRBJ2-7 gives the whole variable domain DGGITQSPKYLFRKEGQNVTLSCEQNLNHDAMYWYRQDPGQGLRLIYYSQIVNDFQKGDIAEGYSVSREKKESFPLTVTSAQKNPTAFYLCASSRDSKFYEQYFGPGTRLTVT.

CDR3 coding DNA: TGTGCCAGCAGCTTAGGGGCCGGGGATCGGTACTTC. Its translation: CASSLGAGDRYF. This chain uses TRBV11-2 with TRBJ2-7, with a weak D call TRBD2 (5 bases). Trimming left V 1 base short and J 12 bases short, with 13 bases between. Looked up from germline, CDR1 is SGHAT and CDR2 is FQNNGV. The CDR3 spans 12 residues.

CDR3 sequence reads: CASSQGFQGNGNSPLHF. CDR3 sequence (DNA): TGCGCCAGCAGCCAAGGGTTTCAGGGTAACGGTAATTCACCCCTCCACTTT. The V and J genes are TRBV4-3 and TRBJ1-6; perhaps TRBD1 as D (5 bases). Between the trimmed V and J ends, which lost 1 base and 6 bases, there was a span of 16 bases. This CDR3 comprises 17 residues. Germline V gene data show CDR1 as LGHNA and CDR2 as YSLEER.

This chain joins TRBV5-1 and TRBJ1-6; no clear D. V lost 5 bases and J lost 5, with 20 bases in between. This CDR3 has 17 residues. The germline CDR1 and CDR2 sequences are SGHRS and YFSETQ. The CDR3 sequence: CASSPSTSTVNNSPLHF. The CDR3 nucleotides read TGCGCCAGCAGTCCATCGACATCCACCGTGAATAATTCACCCCTCCACTTT.

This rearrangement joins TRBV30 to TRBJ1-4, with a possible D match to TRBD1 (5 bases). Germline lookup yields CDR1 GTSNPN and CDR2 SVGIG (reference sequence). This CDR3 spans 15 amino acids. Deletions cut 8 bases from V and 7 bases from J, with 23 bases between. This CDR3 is CARNPGTREGEKLFF. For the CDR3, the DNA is TGTGCCCGGAACCCCGGGACTAGGGAGGGTGAAAAACTGTTTTTT. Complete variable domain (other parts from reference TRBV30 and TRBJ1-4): SQTIHQWPATLVQPVGSPLSLECTVEGTSNPNLYWYRQAAGRGLQLLFYSVGIGQISSEVPQNLSASRPQDRQFILSSKKLLLSDSGFYLCARNPGTREGEKLFFGSGTQLSVL.

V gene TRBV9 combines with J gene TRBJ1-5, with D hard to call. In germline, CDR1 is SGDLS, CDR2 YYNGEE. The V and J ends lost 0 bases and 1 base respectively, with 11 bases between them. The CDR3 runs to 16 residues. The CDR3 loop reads CASSVEGVVSNQPQHF. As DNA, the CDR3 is TGTGCCAGCAGCGTAGAGGGAGTCGTGAGCAATCAGCCCCAGCATTTT. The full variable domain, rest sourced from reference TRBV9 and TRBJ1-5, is DSGVTQTPKHLITATGQRVTLRCSPRSGDLSVYWYQQSLDQGLQFLIQYYNGEERAKGNILERFSAQQFPDLHSELNLSSLELGDSALYFCASSVEGVVSNQPQHFGDGTRLSIL.

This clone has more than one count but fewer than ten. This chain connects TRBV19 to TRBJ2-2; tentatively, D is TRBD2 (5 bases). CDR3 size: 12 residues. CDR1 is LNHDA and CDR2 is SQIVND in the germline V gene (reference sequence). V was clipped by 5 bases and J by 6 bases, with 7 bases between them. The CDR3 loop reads CASSLGAGELFF. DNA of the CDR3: TGTGCCAGTAGTCTCGGGGCCGGGGAGCTGTTTTTT.

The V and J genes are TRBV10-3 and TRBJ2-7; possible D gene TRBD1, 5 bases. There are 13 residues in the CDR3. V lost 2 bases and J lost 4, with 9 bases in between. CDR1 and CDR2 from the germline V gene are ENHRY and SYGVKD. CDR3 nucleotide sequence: TGTGCCATCAGTGAGGGACACCAGTACGAGCAGTACTTC. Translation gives CAISEGHQYEQYF.

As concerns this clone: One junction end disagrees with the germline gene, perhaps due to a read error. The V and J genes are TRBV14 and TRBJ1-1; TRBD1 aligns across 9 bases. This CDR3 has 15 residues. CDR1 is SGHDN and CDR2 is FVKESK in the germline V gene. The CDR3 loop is CTSSQGLGTGIEAFF. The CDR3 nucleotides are TGTACCAGCAGCCAAGGACTAGGGACAGGGATTGAAGCTTTCTTT.

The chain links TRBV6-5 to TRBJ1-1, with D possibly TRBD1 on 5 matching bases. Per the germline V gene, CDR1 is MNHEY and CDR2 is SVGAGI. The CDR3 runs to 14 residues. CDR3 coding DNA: TGTACAACCCAGGCCCCCGGGGGAAAAACTGAAGCTTTCTTT. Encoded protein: CTTQAPGGKTEAFF.

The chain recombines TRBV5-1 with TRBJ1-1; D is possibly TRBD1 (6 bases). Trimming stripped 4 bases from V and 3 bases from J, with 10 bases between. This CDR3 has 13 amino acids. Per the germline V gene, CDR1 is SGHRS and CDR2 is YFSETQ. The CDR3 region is CASSEDRHTEAFF. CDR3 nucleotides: TGCGCCAGCAGCGAGGACAGACACACTGAAGCTTTCTTT.

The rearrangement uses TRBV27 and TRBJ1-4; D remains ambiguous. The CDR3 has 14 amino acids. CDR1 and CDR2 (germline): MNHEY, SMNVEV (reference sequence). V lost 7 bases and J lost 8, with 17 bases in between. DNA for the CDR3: TGTGCCAGCACAGGACTGGGGTCGGGGGAAAAACTGTTTTTT. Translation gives CASTGLGSGEKLFF.

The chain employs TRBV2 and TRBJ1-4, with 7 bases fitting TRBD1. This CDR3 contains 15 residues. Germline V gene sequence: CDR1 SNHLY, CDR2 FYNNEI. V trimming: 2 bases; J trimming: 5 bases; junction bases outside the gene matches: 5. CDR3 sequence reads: CASSELGQRNEKLFF. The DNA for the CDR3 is TGTGCCAGCAGTGAATTGGGACAGAGAAATGAAAAACTGTTTTTT.

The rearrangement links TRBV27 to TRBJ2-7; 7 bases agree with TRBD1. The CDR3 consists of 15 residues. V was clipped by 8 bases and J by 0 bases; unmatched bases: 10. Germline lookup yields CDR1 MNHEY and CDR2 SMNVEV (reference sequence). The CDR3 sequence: CASRSPGQPSYEQYF. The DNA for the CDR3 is TGTGCCAGCCGGTCTCCGGGACAGCCCTCCTACGAGCAGTACTTC.

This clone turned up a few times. The CDR3 reads CASSGGGTIYF. Here the CDR3 DNA reads TGTGCCAGCAGTGGGGGGGGCACCATATATTTT. The chain has TRBV2 and TRBJ1-3; maybe TRBD1 (5 bases). The germline V gene encodes CDR1 SNHLY and CDR2 FYNNEI. V was clipped by 4 bases and J by 9 bases, with 7 bases between them. The CDR3 spans 11 residues. The full variable domain, its missing parts supplied by reference TRBV2 and TRBJ1-3, is EPEVTQTPSHQVTQMGQEVILRCVPISNHLYFYWYRQILGQKVEFLVSFYNNEISEKSEIFDDQFSVERPDGSNFTLKIRSTKLEDSAMYFCASSGGGTIYFGEGSWLTVV.

The CDR3 loop is CASSLASIRSSFRDRGGRELFF. The CDR3 nucleotides read TGTGCCAGCAGCTTAGCCTCAATTCGGTCCTCCTTTCGGGACAGGGGGGGCCGGGAGCTGTTTTTT. This chain connects TRBV7-8 to TRBJ2-2; the match to TRBD1 covers 11 bases. The CDR3 sequence is 22 residues long. V was pared by 0 bases and J by 9 bases, with 24 bases of the junction left unmatched. Germline-derived CDR1 and CDR2 are SGHVS and FQNEAQ.

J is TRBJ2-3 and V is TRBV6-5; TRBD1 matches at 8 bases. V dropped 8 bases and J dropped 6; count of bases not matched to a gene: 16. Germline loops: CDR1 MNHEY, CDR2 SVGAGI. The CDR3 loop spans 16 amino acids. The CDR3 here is CASGSSGRRDRDTQYF. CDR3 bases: TGTGCCAGCGGTTCTTCAGGGAGAAGGGACAGGGATACGCAGTATTTT.

The CDR3 DNA sequence: TGCGCCAGCAGCCAAGAACCGGGACTAGCGGGGAGCGCAGATACGCAGTATTTT. Translation gives CASSQEPGLAGSADTQYF. V gene TRBV4-3 combines with J gene TRBJ2-3; 13 bases map to TRBD2. V lost 0 bases, J lost 4 bases, and 7 bases stayed unmatched. Germline values: CDR1 LGHNA, CDR2 YSLEER. The CDR3 has 18 amino acids.

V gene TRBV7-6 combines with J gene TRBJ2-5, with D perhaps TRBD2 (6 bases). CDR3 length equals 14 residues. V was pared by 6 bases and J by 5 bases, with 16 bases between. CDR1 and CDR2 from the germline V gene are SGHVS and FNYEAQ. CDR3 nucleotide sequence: TGTGCCAGCAGTCCGGAGGGATCCAGGGAGACCCAGTACTTC. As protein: CASSPEGSRETQYF.

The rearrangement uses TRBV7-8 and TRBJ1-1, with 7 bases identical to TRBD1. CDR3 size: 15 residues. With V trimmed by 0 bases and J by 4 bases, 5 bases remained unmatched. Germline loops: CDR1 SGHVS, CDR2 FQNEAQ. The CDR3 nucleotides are TGTGCCAGCAGCTTAGCAAGGGGGCAGGGCACTGAAGCTTTCTTT. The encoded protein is CASSLARGQGTEAFF.

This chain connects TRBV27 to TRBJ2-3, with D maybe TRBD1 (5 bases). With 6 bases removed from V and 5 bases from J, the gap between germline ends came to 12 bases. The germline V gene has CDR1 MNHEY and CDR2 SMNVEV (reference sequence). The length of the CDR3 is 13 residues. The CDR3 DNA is TGTGCCAGCAGCTATTTGACAGTAGATACGCAGTATTTT. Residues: CASSYLTVDTQYF.